Listed below are T cell receptor beta chains from one sample, sequenced in a study of blood T cell repertoires in COVID-19. The protocol was immunoSEQ multiplex PCR, while the TCRdb copy is restricted to in-frame clones and leaves out a portion. Of a few hundred thousand clones in the sample, roughly nine tenths were seen once. Input material: peripheral blood. These receptors were obtained from a woman in her thirties or forties who had recovered from COVID-19. Both conserved end residues are part of each CDR3. D genes are given only for firm matches. For some rows the clone size is stated as once, few or many, or as a class when expanded; others skip it.

J | V | length | D | size | CDR3 | DNA
TRBJ2-1 | TRBV5-1 | 13 | . | . | CASSLGAYNEQFF | TGCGCCAGCAGCTTGGGGGCTTACAATGAGCAGTTCTTC
TRBJ2-3 | TRBV30 | 20 | TRBD2 | once | CAWRFPGLAGTLGSSDTQYF | TGTGCCTGGAGATTCCCGGGACTAGCGGGAACCCTGGGTAGTTCAGATACGCAGTATTTT
TRBJ2-2 | TRBV3-1/TRBV3-2 | 17 | . | . | CASSQPAGTHNTGELFF | TGTGCCAGCAGCCAACCCGCAGGGACACATAACACCGGGGAGCTGTTTTTT
TRBJ2-5 | TRBV7-3 | 14 | . | . | CASKASAAKETQYF | TGTGCCAGCAAGGCGTCCGCGGCCAAAGAGACCCAGTACTTC
TRBJ1-1 | TRBV6-5 | 13 | . | . | CASSQNMNTEAFF | TGTGCCAGCAGTCAGAACATGAACACTGAAGCTTTCTTT
TRBJ2-3 | TRBV24-1 | 14 | . | . | CATSDGVRADTQYF | TGTGCCACCAGTGACGGAGTACGGGCAGATACGCAGTATTTT
TRBJ2-1 | TRBV11-3 | 14 | . | . | CASSSIKGDNEQFF | TGTGCCAGCAGCTCAATCAAAGGGGACAATGAGCAGTTCTTC
TRBJ2-7 | TRBV7-9 | 16 | TRBD2 | . | CASSPGLAELLREQYF | TGTGCCAGCAGTCCCGGACTAGCGGAGCTGCTACGTGAGCAGTACTTC
TRBJ1-2 | TRBV2 | 15 | TRBD1 | . | CASSGGPGGNYGYTF | TGTGCCAGCAGTGGCGGCCCAGGGGGAAACTATGGCTACACCTTC
TRBJ2-1 | TRBV7-9 | 16 | TRBD2 | once | CASSRPLAGIHNEQFF | TGTGCCAGCAGCCGCCCACTAGCGGGAATTCACAATGAGCAGTTCTTC
TRBJ2-2 | TRBV19 | 13 | . | few | CASLFRGTGELFF | TGTGCCAGTCTCTTCAGGGGCACCGGGGAGCTGTTTTTT
TRBJ2-2 | TRBV7-9 | 16 | . | few | CASSPQERLNTGELFF | TGTGCCAGCAGCCCCCAAGAGCGACTGAACACCGGGGAGCTGTTTTTT
TRBJ2-2 | TRBV11-3 | 15 | TRBD1 | . | CASSSGTGSTGELFF | TGTGCCAGCAGTTCCGGGACAGGGAGCACCGGGGAGCTGTTTTTT
TRBJ1-1 | TRBV12-3/TRBV12-4 | 13 | . | . | CASSTDRNTEAFF | TGTGCCAGCAGCACAGACAGGAACACTGAAGCTTTCTTT
TRBJ2-7 | TRBV3-1/TRBV3-2 | 15 | TRBD1 | . | CASSQEGQGGYEQYF | TGTGCCAGCAGCCAAGAGGGACAGGGTGGCTACGAGCAGTACTTC
TRBJ2-7 | TRBV19 | 17 | . | few | CASSEGAPGWGPYEQYF | TGTGCCAGTAGTGAAGGAGCACCCGGGTGGGGGCCCTACGAGCAGTACTTC
TRBJ2-7 | TRBV7-9 | 13 | . | . | CASSLDSPDRQYF | TGTGCCAGCAGCCTCGACAGTCCGGACAGGCAGTACTTC
TRBJ1-2 | TRBV28 | 15 | TRBD1 | . | CASSSQTGSLYGYTF | TGTGCCAGCAGTTCTCAGACAGGGAGCCTCTATGGCTACACCTTC
TRBJ2-3 | TRBV7-2 | 11 | . | . | CASSPLDTQYF | TGTGCCAGCAGCCCCCTAGATACGCAGTATTTT
TRBJ1-4 | TRBV2 | 16 | . | . | CASRREGLGLNEKLFF | TGTGCCAGCAGAAGGGAGGGCCTTGGGCTTAATGAAAAACTGTTTTTT
TRBJ1-3 | TRBV11-2 | 16 | . | . | CASSLGPGSSGNTIYF | TGTGCCAGCAGCTTAGGTCCGGGGTCATCTGGAAACACCATATATTTT
TRBJ2-3 | TRBV19 | 13 | TRBD2 | . | CATQREAGHTQYF | TGTGCCACCCAGCGGGAGGCCGGGCATACGCAGTATTTT
TRBJ2-7 | TRBV18 | 13 | . | . | CASSLTRSYEQYF | TGTGCCAGCTCACTCACTAGGTCCTACGAGCAGTACTTC
TRBJ2-7 | TRBV18 | 16 | . | . | CASSPLPGSGVHEQYF | TGTGCCAGCTCACCACTCCCTGGTTCCGGGGTCCACGAGCAGTACTTC
TRBJ2-4 | TRBV4-1 | 15 | . | . | CASSQDAGSGDIQYF | TGCGCCAGCAGCCAAGACGCAGGCTCGGGGGACATTCAGTACTTC
TRBJ2-7 | TRBV19 | 14 | . | . | CASRPSGGSYEQYF | TGTGCCAGTAGGCCATCGGGTGGATCCTACGAGCAGTACTTC
TRBJ2-1 | TRBV11-2 | 16 | TRBD2 | . | CASSPRTGGAYNEQFF | TGTGCCAGCAGCCCTCGAACGGGAGGAGCCTACAATGAGCAGTTCTTC
TRBJ2-1 | TRBV9 | 15 | TRBD2 | . | CASSVAGGDYNEQFF | TGTGCCAGCAGCGTAGCTGGGGGGGACTACAATGAGCAGTTCTTC
TRBJ2-2 | TRBV19 | 16 | . | . | CASSIDRGRGGGELFF | TGTGCCAGTAGTATAGATCGCGGGAGAGGGGGCGGGGAGCTGTTTTTT
TRBJ1-2 | TRBV7-9 | 13 | . | . | CASSLISLYGYTF | TGTGCCAGCAGCTTGATAAGCCTCTATGGCTACACCTTC
TRBJ2-1 | TRBV28 | 15 | . | . | CASSFDGRTYNEQFF | TGTGCCAGCAGTTTTGATGGGAGGACCTACAATGAGCAGTTCTTC
TRBJ2-3 | TRBV4-1 | 17 | TRBD2 | . | CASSHLSGGRVGDTQYF | TGCGCCAGCAGCCACTTAAGCGGCGGGAGGGTTGGAGATACGCAGTATTTT
TRBJ2-1 | TRBV21-1 | 18 | . | . | CASRPPAGVKGAYNEQFF | TGTGCCAGCAGACCCCCAGCGGGAGTTAAAGGGGCATACAATGAGCAGTTCTTC
TRBJ1-1 | TRBV7-2 | 16 | . | . | CASSLAPEVANTEAFF | TGTGCCAGCAGCTTAGCCCCCGAGGTAGCGAACACTGAAGCTTTCTTT
TRBJ2-7 | TRBV27 | 14 | . | . | CASSPGQRPYEQYF | TGTGCCAGCAGTCCCGGACAGAGACCCTACGAGCAGTACTTC
TRBJ1-2 | TRBV2 | 13 | . | . | CARGEQGNYGYTF | TGTGCCAGGGGAGAACAGGGAAACTATGGCTACACCTTC
TRBJ2-1 | TRBV19 | 17 | TRBD2 | . | CASSIETTSGTYNEQFF | TGTGCCAGTAGTATAGAAACAACTAGCGGGACATACAATGAGCAGTTCTTC
TRBJ2-7 | TRBV28 | 12 | . | . | CATTSMAYEQYF | TGTGCCACGACTAGTATGGCCTACGAGCAGTACTTC
TRBJ2-1 | TRBV12-3/TRBV12-4 | 13 | . | . | CASTPLEYNEQFF | TGTGCCAGCACCCCGCTGGAGTACAATGAGCAGTTCTTC
TRBJ1-1 | TRBV4-1 | 15 | TRBD1 | few | CASSQAQTGVTEAFF | TGCGCCAGCAGCCAAGCTCAGACAGGGGTCACTGAAGCTTTCTTT
TRBJ1-1 | TRBV12-3/TRBV12-4 | 13 | . | . | CASRRPGNTEAFF | TGTGCCAGCAGGAGGCCGGGGAACACTGAAGCTTTCTTT
TRBJ2-5 | TRBV5-1 | 15 | . | . | CASSLAGRGDETQYF | TGCGCCAGCAGCTTGGCGGGCAGGGGAGATGAGACCCAGTACTTC
TRBJ2-7 | TRBV5-1 | 15 | TRBD1 | . | CASSSRDRGIDEQYF | TGCGCCAGCAGCTCCCGGGACAGGGGGATCGACGAGCAGTACTTC
TRBJ1-2 | TRBV2 | 13 | . | . | CASSQGFFYGYTF | TGTGCCAGCAGTCAGGGGTTCTTCTATGGCTACACCTTC
TRBJ2-1 | TRBV20-1 | 10 | . | . | CSALYNEQFF | TGCAGTGCTTTATACAATGAGCAGTTCTTC
TRBJ2-5 | TRBV4-1 | 18 | . | once | CASSQSAGSVTIGETQYF | TGCGCCAGCAGCCAATCTGCAGGGTCCGTCACGATTGGCGAGACCCAGTACTTC
TRBJ2-3 | TRBV6-5 | 15 | . | . | CASREVGGSTDTQYF | TGTGCCAGCCGCGAGGTCGGGGGTAGCACAGATACGCAGTATTTT
TRBJ1-1 | TRBV29-1 | 10 | . | . | CSGEEGSGFF | TGCAGCGGAGAGGAGGGATCTGGTTTCTTT
TRBJ1-2 | TRBV4-2 | 16 | TRBD1 | . | CASSQPGQRISYGYTF | TGTGCCAGCAGCCAACCGGGACAGAGGATTTCTTATGGCTACACCTTC
TRBJ2-1 | TRBV10-3 | 15 | TRBD1 | . | CAISGVGQGYNEQFF | TGTGCCATCAGTGGAGTGGGACAGGGCTACAATGAGCAGTTCTTC
TRBJ2-1 | TRBV5-1 | 16 | . | . | CASSYEEGFAYNEQFF | TGCGCCAGCAGCTATGAGGAGGGGTTTGCCTACAATGAGCAGTTCTTC
TRBJ2-7 | TRBV5-1 | 13 | TRBD1 | . | CASSIQGDYEQYF | TGCGCCAGCAGCATCCAGGGGGACTACGAGCAGTACTTC
TRBJ2-3 | TRBV3-1/TRBV3-2 | 15 | TRBD2 | few | CASSPLAGGVDTQYF | TGTGCCAGCAGCCCACTAGCGGGAGGGGTAGATACGCAGTATTTT
TRBJ1-3 | TRBV2 | 16 | TRBD1 | once | CARTDRAPNSGNTIYF | TGTGCCAGGACGGACAGGGCCCCAAACTCTGGAAACACCATATATTTT
TRBJ2-7 | TRBV6-5 | 14 | TRBD1 | . | CASSRDRVSYEQYF | TGTGCCAGCAGCCGGGACAGGGTTTCTTACGAGCAGTACTTC